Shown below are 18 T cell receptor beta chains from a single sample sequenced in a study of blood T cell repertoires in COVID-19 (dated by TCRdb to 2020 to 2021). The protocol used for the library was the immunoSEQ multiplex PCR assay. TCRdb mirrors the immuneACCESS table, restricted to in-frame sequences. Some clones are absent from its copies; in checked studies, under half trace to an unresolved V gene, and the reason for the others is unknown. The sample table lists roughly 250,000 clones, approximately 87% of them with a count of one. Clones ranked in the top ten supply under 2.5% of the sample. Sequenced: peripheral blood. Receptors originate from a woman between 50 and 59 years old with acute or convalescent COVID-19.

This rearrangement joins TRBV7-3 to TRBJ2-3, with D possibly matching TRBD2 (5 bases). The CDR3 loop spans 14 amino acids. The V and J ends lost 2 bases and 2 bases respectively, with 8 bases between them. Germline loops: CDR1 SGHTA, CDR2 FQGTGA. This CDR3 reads CASSLLDYTDTQYF. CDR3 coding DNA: TGTGCCAGCAGCTTACTAGACTACACAGATACGCAGTATTTT.

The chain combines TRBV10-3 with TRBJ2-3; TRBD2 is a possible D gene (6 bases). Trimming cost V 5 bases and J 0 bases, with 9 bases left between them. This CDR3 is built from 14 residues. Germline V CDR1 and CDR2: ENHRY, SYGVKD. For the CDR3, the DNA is TGTGCCATCAGTTCCGGGACTAGCACAGATACGCAGTATTTT. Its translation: CAISSGTSTDTQYF.

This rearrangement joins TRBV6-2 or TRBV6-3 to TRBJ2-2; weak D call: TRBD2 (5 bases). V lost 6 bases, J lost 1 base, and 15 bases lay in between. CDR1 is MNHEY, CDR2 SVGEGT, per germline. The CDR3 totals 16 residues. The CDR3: CASSPFGGGNTGELFF. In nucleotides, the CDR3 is TGTGCCAGCAGCCCTTTCGGCGGAGGGAACACCGGGGAGCTGTTTTTT.

For the CDR3, the DNA is TGTGCCAGCAGTTCTCTAGCGATGAACACCGGGGAGCTGTTTTTT. Translated, it gives CASSSLAMNTGELFF. V is TRBV27 and J is TRBJ2-2, with a weak D call TRBD2 (6 bases). The CDR3 extends over 15 amino acids. CDR1 is MNHEY, CDR2 SMNVEV, per germline (reference sequence). The V gene lost 4 bases and the J gene lost 1 base, with 10 bases spanning the gap.

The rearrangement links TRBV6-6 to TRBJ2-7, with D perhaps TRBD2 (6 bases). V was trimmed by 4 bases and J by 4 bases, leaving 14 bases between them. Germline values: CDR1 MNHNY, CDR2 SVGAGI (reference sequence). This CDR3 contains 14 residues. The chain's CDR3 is CASSWGTDYYEQYF. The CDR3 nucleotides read TGTGCCAGCAGTTGGGGGACGGACTATTACGAGCAGTACTTC.

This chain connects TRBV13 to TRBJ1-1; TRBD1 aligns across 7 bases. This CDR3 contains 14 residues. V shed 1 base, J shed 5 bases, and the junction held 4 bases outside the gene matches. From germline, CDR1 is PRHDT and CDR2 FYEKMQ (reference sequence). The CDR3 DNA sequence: TGTGCCAGCAGCTTAGATTCCAGGGGGACTGAAGCTTTCTTT. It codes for CASSLDSRGTEAFF. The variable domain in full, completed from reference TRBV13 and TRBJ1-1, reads AAGVIQSPRHLIKEKRETATLKCYPIPRHDTVYWYQQGPGQDPQFLISFYEKMQSDKGSIPDRFSAQQFSDYHSELNMSSLELGDSALYFCASSLDSRGTEAFFGQGTRLTVV.

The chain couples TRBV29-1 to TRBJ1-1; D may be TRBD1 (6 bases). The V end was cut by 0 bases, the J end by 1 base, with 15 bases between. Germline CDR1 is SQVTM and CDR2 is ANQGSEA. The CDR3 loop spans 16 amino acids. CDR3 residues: CSVEDHRQGTNTEAFF. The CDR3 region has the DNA TGCAGCGTTGAAGATCATAGGCAGGGGACGAACACTGAAGCTTTCTTT.

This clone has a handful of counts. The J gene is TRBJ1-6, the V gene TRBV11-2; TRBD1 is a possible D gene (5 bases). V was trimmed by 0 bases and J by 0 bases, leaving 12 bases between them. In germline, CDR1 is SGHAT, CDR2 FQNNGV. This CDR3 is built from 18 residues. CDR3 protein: CASSLDPHRSSYNSPLHF. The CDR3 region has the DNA TGTGCCAGCAGCTTAGATCCCCACAGGAGCTCCTATAATTCACCCCTCCACTTT.

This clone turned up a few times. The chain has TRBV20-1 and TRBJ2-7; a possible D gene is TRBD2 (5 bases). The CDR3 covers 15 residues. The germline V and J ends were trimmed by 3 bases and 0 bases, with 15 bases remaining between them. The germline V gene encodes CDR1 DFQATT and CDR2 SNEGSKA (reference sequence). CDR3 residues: CSASPPQRSSYEQYF. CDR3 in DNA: TGCAGTGCTAGTCCCCCACAGCGGAGCTCCTACGAGCAGTACTTC.

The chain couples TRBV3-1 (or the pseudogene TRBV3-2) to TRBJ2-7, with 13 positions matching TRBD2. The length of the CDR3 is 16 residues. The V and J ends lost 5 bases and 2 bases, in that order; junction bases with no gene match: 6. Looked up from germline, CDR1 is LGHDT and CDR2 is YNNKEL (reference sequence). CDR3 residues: CASSGLAGASPYEQYF. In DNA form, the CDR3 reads TGTGCCAGCAGCGGACTAGCGGGAGCGTCACCCTACGAGCAGTACTTC.

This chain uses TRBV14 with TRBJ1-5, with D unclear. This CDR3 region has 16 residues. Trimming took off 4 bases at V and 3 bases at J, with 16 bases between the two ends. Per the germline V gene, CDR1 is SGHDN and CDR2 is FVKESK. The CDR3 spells CASSPLTGKFNQPQHF. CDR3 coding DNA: TGTGCCAGCAGCCCCCTGACTGGAAAATTCAATCAGCCCCAGCATTTT.

The CDR3 DNA reads TGTGCCAGCAGCCCCCGGGGGGGGCTTCAGCCCCAGCATTTT. Translation gives CASSPRGGLQPQHF. V gene TRBV9 combines with J gene TRBJ1-5; TRBD1 is a possible D gene (6 bases). The CDR3 length is 14 residues. V lost 4 bases and J lost 6, with 14 bases in between. Germline V gene lookup returns CDR1 SGDLS and CDR2 YYNGEE.

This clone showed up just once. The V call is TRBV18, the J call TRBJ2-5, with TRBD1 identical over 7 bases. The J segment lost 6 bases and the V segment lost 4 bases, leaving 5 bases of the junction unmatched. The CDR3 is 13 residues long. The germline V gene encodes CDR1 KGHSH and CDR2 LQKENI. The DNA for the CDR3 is TGTGCCAGCTCACTACGAGGGGGCCAGACCCAGTACTTC. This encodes CASSLRGGQTQYF.

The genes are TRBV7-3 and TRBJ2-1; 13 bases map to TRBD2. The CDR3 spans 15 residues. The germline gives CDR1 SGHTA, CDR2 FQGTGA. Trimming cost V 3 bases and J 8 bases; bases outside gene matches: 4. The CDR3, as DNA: TGTGCCAGCAGCTTGGGACTAGCGGGGACGGATGAGCAGTTCTTC. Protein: CASSLGLAGTDEQFF.

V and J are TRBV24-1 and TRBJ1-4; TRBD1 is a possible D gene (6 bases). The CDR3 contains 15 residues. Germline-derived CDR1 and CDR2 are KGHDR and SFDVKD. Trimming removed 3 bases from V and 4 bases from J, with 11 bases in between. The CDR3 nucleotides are TGTGCCACCAGTGATAGTACAGGGCGTAATGAAAAACTGTTTTTT. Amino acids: CATSDSTGRNEKLFF.

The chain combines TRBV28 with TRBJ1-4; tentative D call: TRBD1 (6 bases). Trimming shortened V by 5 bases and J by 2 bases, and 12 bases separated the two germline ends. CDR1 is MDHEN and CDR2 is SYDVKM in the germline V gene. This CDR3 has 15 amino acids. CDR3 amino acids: CASSDPGQTNEKLFF. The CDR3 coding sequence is TGTGCCAGCAGTGATCCAGGACAGACTAATGAAAAACTGTTTTTT. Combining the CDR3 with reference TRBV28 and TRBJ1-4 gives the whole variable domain DVKVTQSSRYLVKRTGEKVFLECVQDMDHENMFWYRQDPGLGLRLIYFSYDVKMKEKGDIPEGYSVSREKKERFSLILESASTNQTSMYLCASSDPGQTNEKLFFGSGTQLSVL.

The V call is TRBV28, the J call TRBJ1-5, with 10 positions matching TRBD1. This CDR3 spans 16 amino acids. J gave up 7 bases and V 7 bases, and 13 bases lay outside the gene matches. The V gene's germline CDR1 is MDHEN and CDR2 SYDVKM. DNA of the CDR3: TGTGCCAGCAACGAGTCGGGACAGGGGTCGTGGCAGCCCCAGCATTTT. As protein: CASNESGQGSWQPQHF.

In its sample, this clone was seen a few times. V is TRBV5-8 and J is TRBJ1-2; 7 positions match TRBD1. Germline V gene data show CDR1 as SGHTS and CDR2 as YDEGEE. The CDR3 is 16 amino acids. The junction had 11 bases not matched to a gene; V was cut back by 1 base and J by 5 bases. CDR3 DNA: TGTGCCAGCAGCTTGCCCGGGACAGATAGGGGGTATGGCTACACCTTC. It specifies CASSLPGTDRGYGYTF.